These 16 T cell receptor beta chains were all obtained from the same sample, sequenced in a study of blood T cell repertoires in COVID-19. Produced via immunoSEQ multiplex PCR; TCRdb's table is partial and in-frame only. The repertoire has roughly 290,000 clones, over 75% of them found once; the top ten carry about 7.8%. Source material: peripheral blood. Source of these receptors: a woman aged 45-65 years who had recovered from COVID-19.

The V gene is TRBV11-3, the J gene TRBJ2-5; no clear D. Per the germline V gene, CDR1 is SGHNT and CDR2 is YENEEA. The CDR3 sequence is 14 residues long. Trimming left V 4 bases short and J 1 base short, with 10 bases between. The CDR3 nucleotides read TGTGCCAGCAGCTCCCGCTACAGCCAAGAGACCCAGTACTTC. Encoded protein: CASSSRYSQETQYF.

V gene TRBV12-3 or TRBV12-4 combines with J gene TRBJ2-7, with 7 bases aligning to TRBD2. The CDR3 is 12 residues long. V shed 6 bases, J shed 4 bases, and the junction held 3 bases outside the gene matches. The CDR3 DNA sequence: TGTGCCAGCAGGTTGGGGGGGTACGAGCAGTACTTC. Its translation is CASRLGGYEQYF.

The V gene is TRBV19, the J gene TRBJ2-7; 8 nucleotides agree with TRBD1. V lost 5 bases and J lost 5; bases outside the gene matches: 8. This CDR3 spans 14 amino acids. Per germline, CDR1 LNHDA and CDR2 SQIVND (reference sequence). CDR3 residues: CASSFRTGSDEQYF. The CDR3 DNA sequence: TGTGCCAGTAGTTTTAGGACAGGGTCCGACGAGCAGTACTTC. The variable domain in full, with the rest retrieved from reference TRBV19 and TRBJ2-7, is DGGITQSPKYLFRKEGQNVTLSCEQNLNHDAMYWYRQDPGQGLRLIYYSQIVNDFQKGDIAEGYSVSREKKESFPLTVTSAQKNPTAFYLCASSFRTGSDEQYFGPGTRLTVT.

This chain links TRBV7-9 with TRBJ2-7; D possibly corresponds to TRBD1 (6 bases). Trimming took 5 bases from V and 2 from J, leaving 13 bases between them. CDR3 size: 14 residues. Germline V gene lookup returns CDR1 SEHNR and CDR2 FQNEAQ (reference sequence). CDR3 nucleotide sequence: TGTGCCAGCAGCCTGGGCTGGGACACCTACGAGCAGTACTTC. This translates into CASSLGWDTYEQYF.

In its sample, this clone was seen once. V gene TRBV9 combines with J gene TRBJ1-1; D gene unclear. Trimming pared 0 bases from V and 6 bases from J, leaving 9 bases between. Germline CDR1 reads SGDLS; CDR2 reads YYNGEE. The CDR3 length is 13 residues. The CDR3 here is CASSVGEDAEAFF. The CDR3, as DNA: TGTGCCAGCAGCGTAGGGGAGGACGCTGAAGCTTTCTTT.

The CDR3 nucleotides are TGCGCCAGCAGCCCTACGGGGTATAGCAATCAGCCCCAGCATTTT. Translation gives CASSPTGYSNQPQHF. The V gene is TRBV5-1, the J gene TRBJ1-5; D gene ambiguous. The CDR3 has 15 amino acids. From germline, CDR1 is SGHRS and CDR2 YFSETQ. Trimming cost V 4 bases and J 0 bases, with 11 bases left between them.

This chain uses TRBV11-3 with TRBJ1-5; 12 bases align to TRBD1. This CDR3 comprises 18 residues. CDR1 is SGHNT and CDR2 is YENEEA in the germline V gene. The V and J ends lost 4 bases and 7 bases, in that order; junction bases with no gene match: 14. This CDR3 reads CASSYGTGTGGAGQPQHF. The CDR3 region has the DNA TGTGCCAGCAGCTACGGAACCGGGACAGGGGGCGCCGGGCAGCCCCAGCATTTT.

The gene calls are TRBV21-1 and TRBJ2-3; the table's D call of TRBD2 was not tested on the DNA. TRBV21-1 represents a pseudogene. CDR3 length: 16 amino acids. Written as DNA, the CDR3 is TGTGCCAGCAGCACCCGGGCGGCGGGTTTTACAGATACGCAGTATTTT. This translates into CASSTRAAGFTDTQYF.

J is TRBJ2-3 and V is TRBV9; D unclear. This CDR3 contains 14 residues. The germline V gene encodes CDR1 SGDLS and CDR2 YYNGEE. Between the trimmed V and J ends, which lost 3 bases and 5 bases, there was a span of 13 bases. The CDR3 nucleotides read TGTGCCAGCAGCGGCTATCAGCGTGGAGATACGCAGTATTTT. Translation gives CASSGYQRGDTQYF.

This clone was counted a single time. The CDR3 region has the DNA TGTGCCAGCAGCGTAGGGGGGGACGGACCCTACAATGAGCAGTTCTTC. Protein sequence: CASSVGGDGPYNEQFF. The chain recombines TRBV9 with TRBJ2-1, with D perhaps TRBD2 (6 bases). CDR1 is SGDLS, CDR2 YYNGEE, per germline. The CDR3 is 16 amino acids. Trimming cost V 0 bases and J 2 bases, with 12 bases left between them.

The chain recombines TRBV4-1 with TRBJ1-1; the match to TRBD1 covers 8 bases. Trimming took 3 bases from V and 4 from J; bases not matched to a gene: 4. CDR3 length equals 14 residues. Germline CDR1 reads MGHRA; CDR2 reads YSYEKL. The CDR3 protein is CASSQYRGATEAFF. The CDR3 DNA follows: TGCGCCAGCAGCCAGTACAGGGGGGCCACTGAAGCTTTCTTT.

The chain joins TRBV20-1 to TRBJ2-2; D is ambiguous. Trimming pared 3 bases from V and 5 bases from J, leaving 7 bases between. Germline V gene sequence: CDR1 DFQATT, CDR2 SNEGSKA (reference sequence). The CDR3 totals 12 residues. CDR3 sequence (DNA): TGCAGTGCTAGTGACTTTACCGGGGAGCTGTTTTTT. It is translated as CSASDFTGELFF.

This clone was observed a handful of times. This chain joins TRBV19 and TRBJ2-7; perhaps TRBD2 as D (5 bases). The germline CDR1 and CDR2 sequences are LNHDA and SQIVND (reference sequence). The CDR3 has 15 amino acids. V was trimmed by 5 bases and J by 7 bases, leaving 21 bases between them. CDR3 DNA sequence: TGTGCCAGTAGTTCCCGAACGGGATCTATGCTGGAGCAGTACTTC. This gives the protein CASSSRTGSMLEQYF.

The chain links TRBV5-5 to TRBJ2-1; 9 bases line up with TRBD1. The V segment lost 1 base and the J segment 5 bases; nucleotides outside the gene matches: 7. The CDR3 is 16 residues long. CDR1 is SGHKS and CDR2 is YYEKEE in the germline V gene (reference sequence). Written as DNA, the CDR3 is TGTGCCAGCAGCTTGCGGACAGGGGAGTTGCACAATGAGCAGTTCTTC. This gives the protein CASSLRTGELHNEQFF.

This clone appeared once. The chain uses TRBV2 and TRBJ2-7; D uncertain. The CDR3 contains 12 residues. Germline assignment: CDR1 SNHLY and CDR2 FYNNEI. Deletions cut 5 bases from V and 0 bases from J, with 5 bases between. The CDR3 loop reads CASSLSSYEQYF. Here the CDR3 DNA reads TGTGCCAGCAGTCTTAGCTCCTACGAGCAGTACTTC.

CDR3 protein: CAWSVTTDYGYTF. In nucleotides, the CDR3 is TGTGCCTGGAGTGTAACAACCGATTATGGCTACACCTTC. V gene TRBV30 combines with J gene TRBJ1-2; the D is unclear. Deletions cut 0 bases from V and 5 bases from J, with 10 bases between. This CDR3 has 13 residues. Germline lookup yields CDR1 GTSNPN and CDR2 SVGIG (reference sequence). The variable domain in full, with the rest retrieved from reference TRBV30 and TRBJ1-2, is SQTIHQWPATLVQPVGSPLSLECTVEGTSNPNLYWYRQAAGRGLQLLFYSVGIGQISSEVPQNLSASRPQDRQFILSSKKLLLSDSGFYLCAWSVTTDYGYTFGSGTRLTVV.